These 8 T cell receptor beta chains came from one sample sequenced in a study of metastatic and nonmetastatic thyroid tumors. Thyroid surgery was performed in patients who had received no treatment beforehand. Via MiXCR, TCRdb re-called the PCR reads. The sample shows about 16,000 clones, about a quarter of them seen only once. Sequenced: blood. The receptors come from a male donor with papillary thyroid cancer or a benign thyroid nodule (not recorded which). Some clones in this sample may be carry-over from other donors' samples.

The table lists this clone with many counts. The chain employs TRBV7-9 and TRBJ2-7; TRBD1 aligns across 7 bases. The CDR3 loop spans 13 amino acids. Per germline, CDR1 SEHNR and CDR2 FQNEAQ (reference sequence). Unmatched junction bases numbered 11, after V lost 5 bases and J lost 10 bases. DNA of the CDR3: TGTGCCAGCAGCCAACCGGGACAGCGAGGTCAGTACTTC. This gives the protein CASSQPGQRGQYF.

In this sample, this clone turned up a few times. V is TRBV2 and J is TRBJ1-1; D is unclear. V was pared by 6 bases and J by 7 bases, with 21 bases between. CDR3 length equals 15 residues. CDR1 and CDR2 from the germline V gene are SNHLY and FYNNEI. The DNA of the CDR3 is TGTGCCAGCAGCCTACCCGACTCGAAGGTGGGTGAAGCTTTCTTT. As protein: CASSLPDSKVGEAFF.

This clone was counted ten times or more. The chain uses TRBV18 and TRBJ2-3; 9 bases match TRBD1. Trimming at V came to 5 bases and at J to 1 base, leaving 4 bases not matched to a gene. This CDR3 has 15 residues. Germline V lookup: CDR1 KGHSH, CDR2 LQKENI. This CDR3 is CASSTGQGRTDTQYF. Here the CDR3 DNA reads TGTGCCAGCTCAACGGGACAGGGACGCACAGATACGCAGTATTTT.

This clone showed up many times. The gene calls are TRBV6-4 and TRBJ2-5; 9 bases are a match to TRBD2. The CDR3 has 13 residues. The J segment lost 7 bases and the V segment lost 5 bases, leaving 5 bases of the junction unmatched. CDR1 and CDR2 (germline): MRHNA, SNTAGT. Here the CDR3 reads CASSPSGEGTQYF. The CDR3 DNA is TGTGCCAGCAGTCCTAGCGGGGAAGGGACCCAGTACTTC.

The chain recombines TRBV7-9 with TRBJ2-7, with TRBD1 identical over 7 bases. The CDR3 length is 15 residues. The ends lost 6 bases at V and 2 bases at J; junction bases unmatched: 10. Per the germline V gene, CDR1 is SEHNR and CDR2 is FQNEAQ (reference sequence). The CDR3 bases are TGTGCCAGCAGAAGAGACGGGACAGAACCCTACGAGCAGTACTTC. Translation: CASRRDGTEPYEQYF.

Note on this clone: The junction departs from germline at one end; a sequencing error may be responsible. This sequence joins TRBV2 and TRBJ1-5; TRBD1 might be the D (5 bases). CDR1 is SNHLY and CDR2 is FYNNEI in the germline V gene. There are 13 residues in the CDR3. In nucleotides, the CDR3 is TGTGCCACCAGTTCCGAGGGGAGGCAGCCCCAGCATTTT. This codes for CATSSEGRQPQHF.

This clone is classed as medium-sized. The rearrangement joins TRBV20-1 to TRBJ2-7; TRBD2 agrees at 9 bases. Per the germline V gene, CDR1 is DFQATT and CDR2 is SNEGSKA (reference sequence). The CDR3 consists of 13 residues. Trimming removed 1 base from V and 4 bases from J; junction bases left unmatched: 2. The chain's CDR3 is CSARGLADYEQYF. DNA of the CDR3: TGCAGTGCTAGAGGACTAGCGGATTACGAGCAGTACTTC.

A remark on this clone: One end of the junction varies from germline; a read error may be responsible. V is TRBV5-1 and J is TRBJ2-7, with D perhaps matching TRBD2 (6 bases). The CDR3 spans 13 residues. Per germline, CDR1 SGHRS and CDR2 YFSETQ. This CDR3 is CARSSILADERYF. The CDR3, as DNA: TGCGCCCGAAGCTCTATACTAGCCGACGAGCGGTACTTC.